This entry concerns a single T cell receptor beta chain. At least ten counts were recorded for this clonotype. Its antigen target is currently unknown. There are no base qualities to consult, and no much larger clone falls within one base. The record originates from a study of early T cells in non-severe SARS-CoV-2 infection (dated by TCRdb to the early 2020s). Describing the broader study: Because TCR sequencing relied on bulk RNA taken from unsorted whole blood, pairing of alpha and beta chains was not possible.

The junction shows trimming of 10 bases on V and 0 bases on J, and the gene matches do not reach 5 bases of it. From a lookup of the germline V gene, CDR1 and CDR2 are MNHEY and SVGEGT. Its CDR3 holds 14 amino acids, cysteine through phenylalanine. Of all the DNA, just the CDR3 is kept, 42 bases in frame from base 1. Study-wide conclusions, independent of this receptor: VDJdb matching was skewed toward anti-spike CD8 responses and likely underestimated virus-specific expansions, missing private and CD4 specificities.

The library relied on 5' RACE. Sequencing took place on a NextSeq 500. Unique molecular identifiers were attached to individual cDNA molecules in the TCR library protocol so that sequencing error and PCR bias could be corrected. Both TCR alpha and beta chains were sequenced, and tight co-correlation was observed between alpha and beta sequence abundances in each sample. In the original analysis: V gene, J gene and CDR3 annotation of TCR sequences was performed with Decombinator V4. TCRs were defined as expanded if a significant change between any two time points was detected under a Poisson model with p below 0.0001. TCR abundances were normalised to the total number of TCRs sequenced in each sample and reported as counts per million. TRAV1-2 paired with TRAJ12, TRAJ20 or TRAJ33 defined MAIT TCRs, while TRAV10 paired with TRAJ18 defined iNKT TCRs. VDJdb, accessed 1 November 2021, was searched for CMV, EBV and SARS-CoV-2 annotated TCRs, excluding TCRs annotated for multiple antigens. TCRdb's own reprocessing of the public reads used fastp at Q25 and MiXCR and kept productive beta chains. Duplicate CDR3 protein sequences are folded into a single record with the most common DNA and genes. Clone size and V and J calls follow TCRdb, not the original study. Present in this sample are fewer than 55,000 distinct CDR3 sequences, roughly 11% of which were seen just once. Around 13% of the sample is held by the ten biggest clonotypes.

Set within a cohort of healthcare workers in London, UK, this nested case-control study involved weekly PCR testing of nasopharyngeal swabs along with blood sampling. Healthcare workers were enrolled in the week of the UK lockdown, from 23 to 31 March 2020, and were followed every week for up to roughly 15 weeks. The sequenced sample consisted of whole blood. The receptor comes from an adult who was a healthcare worker with PCR-confirmed SARS-CoV-2 infection or an uninfected control (not recorded which). The sequence is built from TRBV6-2 or TRBV6-3 and TRBJ2-1; 8 central nucleotides agree with TRBD2. The CDR3 corresponds to CATLRGASYNEQFF. In nucleotide form, the sequence is TGTGCCACCCTGCGGGGGGCCTCCTACAATGAGCAGTTCTTC.